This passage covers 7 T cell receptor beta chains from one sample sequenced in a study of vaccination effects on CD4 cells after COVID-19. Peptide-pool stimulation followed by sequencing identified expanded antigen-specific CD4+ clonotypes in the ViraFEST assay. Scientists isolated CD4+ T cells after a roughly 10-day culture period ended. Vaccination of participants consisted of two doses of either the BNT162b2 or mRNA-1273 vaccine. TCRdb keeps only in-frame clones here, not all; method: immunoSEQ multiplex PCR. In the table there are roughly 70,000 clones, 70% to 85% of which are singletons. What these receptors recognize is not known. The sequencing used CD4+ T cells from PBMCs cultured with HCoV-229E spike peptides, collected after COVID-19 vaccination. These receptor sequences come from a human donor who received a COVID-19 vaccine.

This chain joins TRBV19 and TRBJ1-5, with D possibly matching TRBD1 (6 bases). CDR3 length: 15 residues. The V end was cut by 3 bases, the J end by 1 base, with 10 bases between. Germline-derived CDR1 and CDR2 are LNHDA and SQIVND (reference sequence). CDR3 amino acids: CASSISGGSNQPQHF. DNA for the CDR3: TGTGCCAGTAGTATTTCGGGGGGCAGCAATCAGCCCCAGCATTTT. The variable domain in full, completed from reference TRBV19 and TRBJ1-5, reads DGGITQSPKYLFRKEGQNVTLSCEQNLNHDAMYWYRQDPGQGLRLIYYSQIVNDFQKGDIAEGYSVSREKKESFPLTVTSAQKNPTAFYLCASSISGGSNQPQHFGDGTRLSIL.

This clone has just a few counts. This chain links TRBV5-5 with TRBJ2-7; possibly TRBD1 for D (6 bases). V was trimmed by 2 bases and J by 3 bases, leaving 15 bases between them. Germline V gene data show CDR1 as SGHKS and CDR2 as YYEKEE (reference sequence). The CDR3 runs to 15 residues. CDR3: CASSLAGTTLYEQYV. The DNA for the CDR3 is TGTGCCAGCAGCTTAGCCGGGACAACCCTCTACGAGCAGTACGTC.

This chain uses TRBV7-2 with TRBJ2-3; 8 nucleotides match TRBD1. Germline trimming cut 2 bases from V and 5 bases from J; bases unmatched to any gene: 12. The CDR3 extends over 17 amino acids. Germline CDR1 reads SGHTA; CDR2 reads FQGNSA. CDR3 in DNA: TGTGCCAGCAGCTTAAGAGTTTGGGACAGGTTAGGAGATACGCAGTATTTT. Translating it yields CASSLRVWDRLGDTQYF.

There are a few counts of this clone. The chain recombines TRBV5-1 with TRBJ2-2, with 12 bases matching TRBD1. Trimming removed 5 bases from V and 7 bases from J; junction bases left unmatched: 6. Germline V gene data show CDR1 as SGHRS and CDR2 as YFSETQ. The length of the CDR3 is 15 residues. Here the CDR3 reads CASSPGQGAGGELFF. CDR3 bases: TGCGCCAGCAGTCCGGGACAGGGGGCTGGCGGGGAGCTGTTTTTT.

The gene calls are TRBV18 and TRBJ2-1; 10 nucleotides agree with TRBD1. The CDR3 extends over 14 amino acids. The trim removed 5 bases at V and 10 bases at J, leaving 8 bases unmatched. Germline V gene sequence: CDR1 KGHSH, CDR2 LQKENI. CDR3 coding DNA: TGTGCCAGCTCAACGACGGACAGGGGGAGAGAGCAGTTCTTC. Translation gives CASSTTDRGREQFF.

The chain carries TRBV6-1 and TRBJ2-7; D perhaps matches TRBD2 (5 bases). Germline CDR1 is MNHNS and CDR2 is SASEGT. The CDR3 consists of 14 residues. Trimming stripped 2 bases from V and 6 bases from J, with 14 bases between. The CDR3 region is CASSERSGGREQYV. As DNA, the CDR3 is TGTGCCAGCAGTGAAAGGTCTGGCGGGCGCGAGCAGTACGTC.

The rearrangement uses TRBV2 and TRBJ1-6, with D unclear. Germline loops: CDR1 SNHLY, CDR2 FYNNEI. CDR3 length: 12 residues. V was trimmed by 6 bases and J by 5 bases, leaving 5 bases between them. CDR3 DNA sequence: TGTGCCAGCAGACCCGATAATTCACCCCTCCACTTT. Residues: CASRPDNSPLHF.